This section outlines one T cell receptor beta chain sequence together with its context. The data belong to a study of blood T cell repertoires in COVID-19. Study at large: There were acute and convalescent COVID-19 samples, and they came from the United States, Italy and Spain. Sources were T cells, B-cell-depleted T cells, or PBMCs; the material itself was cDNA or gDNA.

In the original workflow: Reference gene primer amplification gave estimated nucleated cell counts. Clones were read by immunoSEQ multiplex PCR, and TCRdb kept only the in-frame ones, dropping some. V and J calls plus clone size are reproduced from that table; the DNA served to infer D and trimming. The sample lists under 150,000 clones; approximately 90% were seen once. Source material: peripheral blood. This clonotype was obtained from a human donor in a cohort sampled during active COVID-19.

DNA for the CDR3: TGTGCTAGTGGTTTGGGACAGGTCTATGGCTACACCTTC. It is translated as CASGLGQVYGYTF. The V call is TRBV12-5, the J call TRBJ1-2; TRBD1 might be the D (6 bases). CDR1 LGHNT and CDR2 FRNRAP come from the germline V gene. This CDR3 spans 13 amino acids. The ends were cut back, 1 base at V and 4 bases at J, with 7 bases in the middle.